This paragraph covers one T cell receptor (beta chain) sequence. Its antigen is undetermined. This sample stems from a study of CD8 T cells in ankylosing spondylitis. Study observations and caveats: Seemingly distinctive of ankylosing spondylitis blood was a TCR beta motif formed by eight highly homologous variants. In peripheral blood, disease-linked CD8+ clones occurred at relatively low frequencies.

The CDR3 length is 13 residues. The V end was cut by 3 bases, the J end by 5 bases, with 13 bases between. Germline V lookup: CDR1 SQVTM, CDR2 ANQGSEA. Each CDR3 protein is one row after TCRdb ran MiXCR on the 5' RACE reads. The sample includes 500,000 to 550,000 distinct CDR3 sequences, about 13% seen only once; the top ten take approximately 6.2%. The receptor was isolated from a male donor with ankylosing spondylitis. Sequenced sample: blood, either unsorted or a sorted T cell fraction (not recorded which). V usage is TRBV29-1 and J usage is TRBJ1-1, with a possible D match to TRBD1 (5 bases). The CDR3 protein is CSVDPPGGTEAFF. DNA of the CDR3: TGCAGCGTTGATCCGCCTGGGGGAACTGAAGCTTTCTTT.